The 25 T cell receptor beta chains given below trace back to one sample, sequenced in a study of T cell responses to AZD1222 COVID-19 vaccine. TCRdb's copy holds only in-frame clones and misses some; the assay was immunoSEQ multiplex PCR. The data show 150,000 to 200,000 clones, with less than 95% seen just once and 0.64% held by the top ten. The sequencing here drew on peripheral blood, taken on day 0 of AZD1222 vaccination. Receptors were obtained from an adult in good health.

The chain is built from TRBV2 and TRBJ2-7, with TRBD1 matching over 8 bases. The CDR3 consists of 14 residues. V lost 6 bases to trimming and J lost 3 bases; unmatched junction nucleotides: 7. Germline V gene data show CDR1 as SNHLY and CDR2 as FYNNEI. CDR3 residues: CASRAGQGNYEQYF. In DNA, the CDR3 is TGTGCCAGCAGGGCCGGACAGGGCAACTACGAGCAGTACTTC.

This chain joins TRBV6-5 and TRBJ1-1; TRBD1 matches at 8 bases. CDR1 MNHEY and CDR2 SVGAGI come from the germline V gene. CDR3 length equals 15 residues. The trim removed 4 bases at V and 1 base at J, leaving 5 bases unmatched. CDR3 protein: CASSSTDRGNTEAFF. CDR3 DNA: TGTGCCAGCAGTTCCACCGACAGGGGGAACACTGAAGCTTTCTTT.

The chain couples TRBV2 to TRBJ1-4; D call uncertain. From germline, CDR1 is SNHLY and CDR2 FYNNEI. V lost 6 bases and J lost 7, with 15 bases in between. CDR3 length: 14 residues. CDR3 loop: CASRAEPSGEKLFF. For the CDR3, the DNA is TGTGCCAGCAGGGCAGAACCCTCTGGTGAAAAACTGTTTTTT.

The chain couples TRBV28 to TRBJ1-1, with no clear D. Germline loops: CDR1 MDHEN, CDR2 SYDVKM. The CDR3 has 22 amino acids. Trimming stripped 3 bases from V and 0 bases from J, with 32 bases between. Written as DNA, the CDR3 is TGTGCCAGCAGTTTCGGATTCAATATTCGGCCACCTGACAACCCCGTGAACACTGAAGCTTTCTTT. Translation gives CASSFGFNIRPPDNPVNTEAFF.

V gene TRBV6-5 combines with J gene TRBJ2-7, with 9 bases matching TRBD1. The CDR3 covers 13 residues. Germline CDR1 reads MNHEY; CDR2 reads SVGAGI. The V segment lost 6 bases and the J segment 3 bases; nucleotides outside the gene matches: 3. Here the CDR3 reads CASRGTGRYEQYF. CDR3 nucleotide sequence: TGTGCCAGCAGGGGGACAGGGCGCTACGAGCAGTACTTC.

The rearrangement uses TRBV15 and TRBJ2-1; the match to TRBD2 covers 9 bases. The ends lost 2 bases at V and 7 bases at J; junction bases unmatched: 15. Germline assignment: CDR1 LNHNV and CDR2 YYDKDF (reference sequence). The CDR3 totals 18 residues. CDR3 residues: CATSRRASGTSSGNEQFF. The CDR3 DNA reads TGTGCCACCAGCAGAAGGGCTAGCGGGACTTCGTCCGGGAATGAGCAGTTCTTC.

V gene TRBV10-2 combines with J gene TRBJ1-1, with 7 bases aligning to TRBD1. J was trimmed by 1 base and V by 7 bases; bases with no gene match: 6. CDR3 length: 14 amino acids. In germline, CDR1 is WSHSY, CDR2 SAAADI. CDR3 loop: CASIWDSSNTEAFF. The CDR3 DNA sequence: TGCGCCAGCATTTGGGACAGTTCGAACACTGAAGCTTTCTTT.

The gene calls are TRBV18 and TRBJ1-1; weak D call: TRBD1 (5 bases). V gave up 3 bases and J gave up 4 bases, with 15 bases separating them. The CDR3 is 15 residues long. CDR1 and CDR2 (germline): KGHSH, LQKENI. For the CDR3, the DNA is TGTGCCAGCTCACCTTCCCTTGACAGTAGCACTGAAGCTTTCTTT. Protein product: CASSPSLDSSTEAFF. Looking up the rest from reference TRBV18 and TRBJ1-1 gives the full variable domain: NAGVMQNPRHLVRRRGQEARLRCSPMKGHSHVYWYRQLPEEGLKFMVYLQKENIIDESGMPKERFSAEFPKEGPSILRIQQVVRGDSAAYFCASSPSLDSSTEAFFGQGTRLTVV.

The V call is TRBV7-9, the J call TRBJ1-6; 8 bases line up with TRBD1. Germline lookup yields CDR1 SEHNR and CDR2 FQNEAQ (reference sequence). V dropped 4 bases and J dropped 8; count of bases not matched to a gene: 7. The CDR3 is 15 amino acids. The CDR3 spells CASSSSGTGYSPLHF. The CDR3 DNA sequence: TGTGCCAGCAGCTCATCCGGGACAGGCTATTCACCCCTCCACTTT.

The chain combines TRBV28 with TRBJ2-7; D gene unclear. Per the germline V gene, CDR1 is MDHEN and CDR2 is SYDVKM. CDR3 length: 12 residues. V was pared by 3 bases and J by 2 bases, with 5 bases between. The CDR3 DNA follows: TGTGCCAGCAGTTTTTGGCCCTACGAGCAGTACTTC. This translates into CASSFWPYEQYF.

V gene TRBV5-5 combines with J gene TRBJ2-3; D unresolved. Trimming left V 1 base short and J 4 bases short, with 7 bases between. Germline CDR1 is SGHKS and CDR2 is YYEKEE (reference sequence). The CDR3 consists of 13 residues. The CDR3 DNA reads as TGTGCCAGCAGCTTGTGGGAAGCAGATACGCAGTATTTT. Its translation is CASSLWEADTQYF. Looking up the rest from reference TRBV5-5 and TRBJ2-3 gives the full variable domain: DAGVTQSPTHLIKTRGQQVTLRCSPISGHKSVSWYQQVLGQGPQFIFQYYEKEERGRGNFPDRFSARQFPNYSSELNVNALLLGDSALYLCASSLWEADTQYFGPGTRLTVL.

The chain combines TRBV7-9 with TRBJ2-7; D assignment may be TRBD1 or TRBD2 (6 bases each). The V end was cut by 1 base, the J end by 2 bases, with 9 bases between. The CDR3 totals 14 residues. Per germline, CDR1 SEHNR and CDR2 FQNEAQ (reference sequence). The CDR3 region has the DNA TGTGCCAGCAGCTTAGACGGGGGCACCTACGAGCAGTACTTC. This translates into CASSLDGGTYEQYF.

This clone has just one count. The genes are TRBV18 and TRBJ1-4, with D hard to call. CDR1 and CDR2 from the germline V gene are KGHSH and LQKENI. V lost 4 bases and J 5 bases, leaving 8 bases between the germline ends. The CDR3 runs to 13 residues. CDR3 DNA: TGTGCCAGCTCACGAGCGGACAATGAAAAACTGTTTTTT. Protein: CASSRADNEKLFF.

This chain connects TRBV11-2 to TRBJ1-5; no clear D. CDR3 length: 12 amino acids. Germline CDR1 SGHAT, CDR2 FQNNGV. Trimming removed 2 bases from V and 5 bases from J, with 4 bases in between. The CDR3 loop is CASSLLDQPQHF. CDR3 nucleotide sequence: TGTGCCAGCAGCTTATTGGATCAGCCCCAGCATTTT.

The rearrangement joins TRBV11-2 to TRBJ2-5, with D perhaps TRBD1 (6 bases). Per the germline V gene, CDR1 is SGHAT and CDR2 is FQNNGV. The V gene lost 2 bases and the J gene lost 5 bases, with 9 bases spanning the gap. The CDR3 extends over 13 amino acids. In nucleotides, the CDR3 is TGTGCCAGCAGCTTACACAGGGTGGAGACCCAGTACTTC. Encoded protein: CASSLHRVETQYF.

The rearrangement links TRBV4-1 to TRBJ1-1, with D maybe TRBD1 (5 bases). The germline V and J ends were trimmed by 5 bases and 3 bases, with 13 bases remaining between them. Germline V gene data show CDR1 as MGHRA and CDR2 as YSYEKL. This CDR3 region has 14 residues. For the CDR3, the DNA is TGCGCCAGCAGCGCAGGCCCGGGGGACACTGAAGCTTTCTTT. This encodes CASSAGPGDTEAFF.

V and J are TRBV10-3 and TRBJ1-1; the D gene is possibly TRBD1 (6 bases). Between the trimmed V and J ends, which lost 8 bases and 4 bases, there was a span of 11 bases. CDR3 length: 12 residues. CDR1 ENHRY and CDR2 SYGVKD come from the germline V gene. The CDR3 here is CAIARDITEAFF. The CDR3 nucleotides read TGTGCCATCGCCCGGGACATCACTGAAGCTTTCTTT.

V usage is TRBV10-2 and J usage is TRBJ2-1, with 12 bases identical to TRBD2. Trimming at V came to 10 bases and at J to 6 bases, leaving 7 bases not matched to a gene. This CDR3 comprises 14 residues. The germline V gene encodes CDR1 WSHSY and CDR2 SAAADI. CDR3 in DNA: TGCGCCACCTCCCTAGCGGGAGGGCCCAATGAGCAGTTCTTC. It specifies CATSLAGGPNEQFF.

V and J are TRBV9 and TRBJ2-3; D assignment may be TRBD1 or TRBD2 (6 bases each). The CDR3 covers 16 residues. Germline CDR1 reads SGDLS; CDR2 reads YYNGEE. The V gene lost 6 bases and the J gene lost 6 bases, with 23 bases spanning the gap. The CDR3 sequence is CASTFHPGLRGDTQYF. CDR3 bases: TGTGCCAGCACCTTCCACCCGGGACTTAGGGGGGATACGCAGTATTTT.

CDR3 DNA: TGTGCCAGCAGCGTGGGGCAGGGTAAAGAGACCCAGTACTTC. Protein product: CASSVGQGKETQYF. The genes are TRBV9 and TRBJ2-5, with D maybe TRBD1 (5 bases). This CDR3 comprises 14 residues. With 2 bases removed from V and 3 bases from J, the gap between germline ends came to 11 bases. CDR1 and CDR2 (germline): SGDLS, YYNGEE.

This clone occurred many times. The chain couples TRBV6-5 to TRBJ2-3; D might be TRBD1 or TRBD2, each matching 5 bases. This CDR3 spans 14 amino acids. V was cut by 6 bases and J by 2 bases, with 12 bases left in between. Germline values: CDR1 MNHEY, CDR2 SVGAGI. The CDR3 sequence: CASSRSGTTDTQYF. The DNA for the CDR3 is TGTGCCAGCAGCCGATCCGGGACCACAGATACGCAGTATTTT.

The rearrangement joins TRBV29-1 to TRBJ1-1; no definite D call. Per germline, CDR1 SQVTM and CDR2 ANQGSEA. There are 12 residues in the CDR3. The V end was cut by 6 bases, the J end by 0 bases, with 8 bases between. The CDR3 sequence: CSVSSVNTEAFF. The CDR3 DNA reads as TGCAGCGTGAGCTCGGTGAACACTGAAGCTTTCTTT.

This clone was observed a few times. V is TRBV6-4 and J is TRBJ2-3; 9 bases line up with TRBD1. Germline V gene data show CDR1 as MRHNA and CDR2 as SNTAGT. J gave up 6 bases and V 10 bases, and 8 bases lay outside the gene matches. This CDR3 has 13 amino acids. The CDR3 loop reads CATSDRGSDTQYF. The CDR3 DNA reads TGTGCCACCTCGGACAGGGGATCCGATACGCAGTATTTT.

The chain couples TRBV19 to TRBJ1-1; weak D call: TRBD1 (6 bases). The V end was cut by 10 bases, the J end by 8 bases, with 23 bases between. Germline CDR1 is LNHDA and CDR2 is SQIVND (reference sequence). There are 14 residues in the CDR3. CDR3 sequence: CATLDGGAEPEAFF. Here the CDR3 DNA reads TGTGCCACCCTAGATGGGGGGGCTGAACCAGAAGCTTTCTTT.

The chain combines TRBV5-1 with TRBJ2-7; TRBD1 is a possible D gene (6 bases). The germline V gene has CDR1 SGHRS and CDR2 YFSETQ. V was pared by 4 bases and J by 6 bases, with 8 bases between. This CDR3 contains 11 residues. The CDR3 sequence is CASSLGGEQYF. CDR3 nucleotide sequence: TGCGCCAGCAGCCTAGGGGGCGAGCAGTACTTC.